The T cell receptor (beta chain) under discussion was sequenced for a study of T-cell reconstitution after alpha-beta-depleted transplantation in children. Broader study findings: At one year after transplant, newly produced T cells mostly accounted for T-cell counts and diversity. Alpha-beta T cells about two months after transplant reportedly derived from several hundred expanded graft clones. Surviving recipient T cells and thymic progenitors accounted for the high day-60 TCRbeta diversity observed in some patients.

The library targeted TCRbeta and was prepared with unique molecular identifiers. In TCRdb, the PCR reads were re-called with MiXCR into one record per CDR3 protein. The sample has approximately 630,000 distinct CDR3 sequences; around 13% are singletons. This clonotype was recorded a few times. What it recognizes is unknown. Source: PBMCs, taken before TCRalphabeta/CD19-depleted stem cell transplant. This TCR derives from a girl aged 2-10 years with congenital amegakaryocytic thrombocytopenia, due to receive a stem cell transplant.

CDR3 sequence: CASSLPVEAYF. The CDR3 DNA sequence: TGTGCCAGCAGCTTACCTGTGGAAGCTTACTTC. The rearrangement uses TRBV7-9 and TRBJ2-7; D unresolved. Germline V gives CDR1 SEHNR, CDR2 FQNEAQ (reference sequence). V was cut by 2 bases and J by 13 bases, with 12 bases left in between. The CDR3 consists of 11 residues.